This TCR beta chain was documented in a study of Graves' ophthalmopathy and Graves' hyperthyroidism. General study results and limits: In blood appeared most of the expanded thyroid clonotypes whose frequency exceeded 0.001.

On this clonotype: Its antigen is currently unknown.

Certain patients, namely those with other autoimmune diseases, uncontrolled infections, pregnancy or lactation, were excluded. Scientists amplified the TCR beta CDR3 regions from RNA transcripts. The authors performed first-round RT-PCR with HTBI primers and then a second-round multiplex PCR. TCRdb ran MiXCR on the multiplex PCR reads and lists one entry per CDR3 protein. The table includes 300,000 to 400,000 distinct CDR3 sequences, about a sixth detected once. This clonotype originated in an adult man with Graves' ophthalmopathy. The sample consisted of peripheral blood.

CDR3 loop: CASSYSAGKNYGYTF. Here the CDR3 DNA reads TGTGCCAGCAGTTACTCAGCAGGGAAGAACTATGGCTACACCTTC. The V and J genes are TRBV6-5 and TRBJ1-2; weak D call: TRBD1 (5 bases). CDR1 and CDR2 (germline): MNHEY, SVGAGI. V was clipped by 0 bases and J by 2 bases, with 10 bases between them. CDR3 length: 15 amino acids.